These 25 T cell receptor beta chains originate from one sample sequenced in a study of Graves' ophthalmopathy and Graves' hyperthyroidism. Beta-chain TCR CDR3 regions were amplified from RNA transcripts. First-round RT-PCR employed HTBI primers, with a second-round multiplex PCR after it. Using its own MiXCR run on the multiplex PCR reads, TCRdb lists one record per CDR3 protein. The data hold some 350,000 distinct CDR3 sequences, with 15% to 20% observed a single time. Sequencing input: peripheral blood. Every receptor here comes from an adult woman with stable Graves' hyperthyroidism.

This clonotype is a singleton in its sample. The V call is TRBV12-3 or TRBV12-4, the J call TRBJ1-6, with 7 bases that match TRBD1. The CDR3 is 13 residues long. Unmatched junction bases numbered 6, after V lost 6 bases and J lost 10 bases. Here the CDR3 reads CASRTGNGSPLHF. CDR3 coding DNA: TGTGCCAGCAGGACAGGGAACGGCTCACCCCTCCACTTT.

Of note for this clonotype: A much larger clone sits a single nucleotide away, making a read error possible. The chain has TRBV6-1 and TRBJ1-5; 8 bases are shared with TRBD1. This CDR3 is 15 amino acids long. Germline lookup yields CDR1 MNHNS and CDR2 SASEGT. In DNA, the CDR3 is TGTGCCAGCAGGCCGGACAGGGTAGGCGATCAGCCCCAGGATTTT. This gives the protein CASRPDRVGDQPQDF.

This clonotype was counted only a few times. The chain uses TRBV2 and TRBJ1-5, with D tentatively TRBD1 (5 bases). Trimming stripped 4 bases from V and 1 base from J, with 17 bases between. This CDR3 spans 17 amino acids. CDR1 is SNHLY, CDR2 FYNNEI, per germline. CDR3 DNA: TGTGCCAGCAGTGGATTACGCCGGGGGGGGAGCAATCAGCCCCAGCATTTT. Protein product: CASSGLRRGGSNQPQHF. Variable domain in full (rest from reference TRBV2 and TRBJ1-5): EPEVTQTPSHQVTQMGQEVILRCVPISNHLYFYWYRQILGQKVEFLVSFYNNEISEKSEIFDDQFSVERPDGSNFTLKIRSTKLEDSAMYFCASSGLRRGGSNQPQHFGDGTRLSIL.

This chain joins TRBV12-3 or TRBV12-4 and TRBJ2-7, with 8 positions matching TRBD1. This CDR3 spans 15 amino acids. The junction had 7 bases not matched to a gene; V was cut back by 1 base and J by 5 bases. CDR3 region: CASSLGTGPFNEQYF. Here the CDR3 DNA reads TGTGCCAGCAGTTTAGGGACAGGGCCCTTTAACGAGCAGTACTTC.

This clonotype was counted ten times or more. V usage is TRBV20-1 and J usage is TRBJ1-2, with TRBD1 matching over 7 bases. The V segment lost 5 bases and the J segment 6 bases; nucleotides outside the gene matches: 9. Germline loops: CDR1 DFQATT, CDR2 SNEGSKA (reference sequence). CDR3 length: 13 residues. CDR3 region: CSAGRTGQHGYTF. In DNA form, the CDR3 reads TGCAGTGCTGGACGGACAGGACAGCATGGCTACACCTTC.

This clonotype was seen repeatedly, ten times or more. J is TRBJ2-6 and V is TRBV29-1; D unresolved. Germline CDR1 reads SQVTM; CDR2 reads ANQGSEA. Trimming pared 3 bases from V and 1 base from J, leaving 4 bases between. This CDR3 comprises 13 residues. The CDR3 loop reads CSVEGSGANVLTF. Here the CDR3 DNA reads TGCAGCGTTGAGGGGTCTGGGGCCAACGTCCTGACTTTC. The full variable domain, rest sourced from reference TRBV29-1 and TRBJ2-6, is SAVISQKPSRDICQRGTSLTIQCQVDSQVTMMFWYRQQPGQSLTLIATANQGSEATYESGFVIDKFPISRPNLTFSTLTVSNMSPEDSSIYLCSVEGSGANVLTFGAGSRLTVL.

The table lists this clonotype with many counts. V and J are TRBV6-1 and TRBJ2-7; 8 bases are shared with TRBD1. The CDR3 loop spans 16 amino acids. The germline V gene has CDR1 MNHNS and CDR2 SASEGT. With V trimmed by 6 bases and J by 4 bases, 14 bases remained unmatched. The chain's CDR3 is CASSGISDQGAYEQYF. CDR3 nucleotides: TGTGCCAGCAGCGGCATAAGCGACCAGGGGGCTTACGAGCAGTACTTC.

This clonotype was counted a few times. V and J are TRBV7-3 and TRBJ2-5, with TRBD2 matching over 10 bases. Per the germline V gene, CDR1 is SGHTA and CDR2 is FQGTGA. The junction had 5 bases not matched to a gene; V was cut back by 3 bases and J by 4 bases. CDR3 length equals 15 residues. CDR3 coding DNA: TGTGCCAGCAGCTTCAGCGGGAGGGCAAGAGAGACCCAGTACTTC. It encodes CASSFSGRARETQYF.

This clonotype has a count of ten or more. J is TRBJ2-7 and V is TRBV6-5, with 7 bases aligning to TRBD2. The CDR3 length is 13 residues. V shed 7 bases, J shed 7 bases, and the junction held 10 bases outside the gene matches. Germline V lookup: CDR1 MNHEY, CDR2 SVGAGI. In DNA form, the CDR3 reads TGTGCCAGCATGTCTAGCGGACATGGGGAGCAGTACTTC. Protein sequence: CASMSSGHGEQYF.

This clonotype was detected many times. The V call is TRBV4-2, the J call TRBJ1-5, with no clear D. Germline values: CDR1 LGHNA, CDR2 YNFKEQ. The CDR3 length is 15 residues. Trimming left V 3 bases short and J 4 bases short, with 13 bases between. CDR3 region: CASSQEGSGNQPQHF. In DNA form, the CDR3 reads TGTGCCAGCAGCCAGGAGGGAAGTGGGAATCAGCCCCAGCATTTT.

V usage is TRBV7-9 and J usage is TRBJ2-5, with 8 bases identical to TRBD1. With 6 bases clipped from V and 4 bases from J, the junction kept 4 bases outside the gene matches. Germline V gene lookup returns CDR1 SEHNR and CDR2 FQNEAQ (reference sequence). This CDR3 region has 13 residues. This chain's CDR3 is CASRRTGPETQYF. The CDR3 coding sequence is TGTGCCAGCAGGCGGACAGGGCCAGAGACCCAGTACTTC.

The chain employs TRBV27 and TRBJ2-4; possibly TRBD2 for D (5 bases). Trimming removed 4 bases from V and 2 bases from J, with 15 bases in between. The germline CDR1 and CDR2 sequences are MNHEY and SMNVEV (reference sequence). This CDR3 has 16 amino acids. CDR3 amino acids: CASSSAPGRTKNIQYF. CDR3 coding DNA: TGTGCCAGCAGTTCAGCCCCGGGAAGAACCAAAAACATTCAGTACTTC.

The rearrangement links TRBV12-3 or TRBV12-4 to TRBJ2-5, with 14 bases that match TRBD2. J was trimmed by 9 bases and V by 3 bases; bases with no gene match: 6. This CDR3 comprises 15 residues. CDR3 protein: CASSFWTSGRNPQYF. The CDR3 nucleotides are TGTGCCAGCAGTTTCTGGACTAGCGGGAGGAACCCCCAGTACTTC.

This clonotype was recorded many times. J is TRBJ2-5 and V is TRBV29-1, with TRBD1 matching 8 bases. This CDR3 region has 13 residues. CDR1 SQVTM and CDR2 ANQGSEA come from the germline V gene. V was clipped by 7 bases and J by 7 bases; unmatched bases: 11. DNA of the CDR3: TGCAGCGGAGCAGGGGGCGTCGGGGGGACCCAGTACTTC. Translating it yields CSGAGGVGGTQYF.

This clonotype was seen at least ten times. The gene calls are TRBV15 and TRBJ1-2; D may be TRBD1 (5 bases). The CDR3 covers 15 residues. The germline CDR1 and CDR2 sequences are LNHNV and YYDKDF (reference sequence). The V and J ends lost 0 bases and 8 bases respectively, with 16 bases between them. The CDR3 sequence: CATSRDLAGTGGYTF. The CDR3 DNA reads TGTGCCACCAGCAGAGATCTCGCCGGGACGGGGGGCTACACCTTC. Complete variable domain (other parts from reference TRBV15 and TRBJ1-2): DAMVIQNPRYQVTQFGKPVTLSCSQTLNHNVMYWYQQKSSQAPKLLFHYYDKDFNNEADTPDNFQSRRPNTSFCFLDIRSPGLGDTAMYLCATSRDLAGTGGYTFGSGTRLTVV.

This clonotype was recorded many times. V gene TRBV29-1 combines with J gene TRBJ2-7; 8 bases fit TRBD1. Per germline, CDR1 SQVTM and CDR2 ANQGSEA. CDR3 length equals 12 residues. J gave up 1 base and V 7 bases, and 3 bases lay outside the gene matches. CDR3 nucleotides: TGCAGCGCCGGGACAGGATCCTACGAGCAGTACTTC. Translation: CSAGTGSYEQYF.

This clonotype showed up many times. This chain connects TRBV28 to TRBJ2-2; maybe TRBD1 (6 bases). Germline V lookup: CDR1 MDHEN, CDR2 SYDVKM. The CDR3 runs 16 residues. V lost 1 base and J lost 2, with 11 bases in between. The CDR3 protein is CASSLLTGINTGELFF. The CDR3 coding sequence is TGTGCCAGCAGTTTATTGACAGGCATTAACACCGGGGAGCTGTTTTTT.

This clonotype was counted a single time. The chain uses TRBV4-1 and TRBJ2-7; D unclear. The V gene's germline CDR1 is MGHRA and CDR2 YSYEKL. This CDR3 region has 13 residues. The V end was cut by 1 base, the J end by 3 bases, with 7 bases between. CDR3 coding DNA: TGCGCCAGCAGCCAAGTAGCCCGCTACGAGCAGTACTTC. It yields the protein CASSQVARYEQYF.

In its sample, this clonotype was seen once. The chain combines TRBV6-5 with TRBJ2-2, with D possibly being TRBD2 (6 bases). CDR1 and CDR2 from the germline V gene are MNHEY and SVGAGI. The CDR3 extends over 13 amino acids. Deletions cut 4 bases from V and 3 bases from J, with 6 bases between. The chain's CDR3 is CASSWRDTGELFF. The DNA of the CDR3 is TGTGCCAGCAGTTGGAGGGACACCGGGGAGCTGTTTTTT.

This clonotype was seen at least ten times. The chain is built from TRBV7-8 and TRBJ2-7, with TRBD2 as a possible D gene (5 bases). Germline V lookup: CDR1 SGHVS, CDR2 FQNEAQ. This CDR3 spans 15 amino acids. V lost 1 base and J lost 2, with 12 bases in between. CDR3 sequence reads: CASSLVSSGAYEQYF. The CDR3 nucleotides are TGTGCCAGCAGCTTAGTTTCCAGCGGCGCCTACGAGCAGTACTTC. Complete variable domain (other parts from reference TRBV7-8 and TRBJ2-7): GAGVSQSPRYKVAKRGQDVALRCDPISGHVSLFWYQQALGQGPEFLTYFQNEAQLDKSGLPSDRFFAERPEGSVSTLKIQRTQQEDSAVYLCASSLVSSGAYEQYFGPGTRLTVT.

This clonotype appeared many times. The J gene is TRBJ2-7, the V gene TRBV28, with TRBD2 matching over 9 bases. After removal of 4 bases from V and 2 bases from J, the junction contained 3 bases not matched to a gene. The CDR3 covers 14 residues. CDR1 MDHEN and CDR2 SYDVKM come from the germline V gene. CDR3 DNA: TGTGCCAGCAGTTCTAGCGGGACCCCCTACGAGCAGTACTTC. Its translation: CASSSSGTPYEQYF. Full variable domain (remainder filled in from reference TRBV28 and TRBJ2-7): DVKVTQSSRYLVKRTGEKVFLECVQDMDHENMFWYRQDPGLGLRLIYFSYDVKMKEKGDIPEGYSVSREKKERFSLILESASTNQTSMYLCASSSSGTPYEQYFGPGTRLTVT.

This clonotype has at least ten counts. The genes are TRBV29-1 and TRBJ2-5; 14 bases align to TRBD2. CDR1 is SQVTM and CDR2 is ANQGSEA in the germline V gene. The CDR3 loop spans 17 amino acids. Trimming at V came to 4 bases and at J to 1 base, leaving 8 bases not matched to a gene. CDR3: CSVVLWTSGGTQETQYF. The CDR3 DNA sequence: TGCAGCGTTGTTCTATGGACTAGCGGGGGGACCCAAGAGACCCAGTACTTC.

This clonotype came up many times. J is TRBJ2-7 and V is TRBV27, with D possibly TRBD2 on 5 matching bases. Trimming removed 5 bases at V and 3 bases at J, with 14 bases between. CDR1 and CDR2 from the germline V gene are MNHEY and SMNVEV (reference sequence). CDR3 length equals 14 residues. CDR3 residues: CASSRLPFLYEQYF. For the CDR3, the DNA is TGTGCCAGCAGTAGACTACCCTTCCTCTACGAGCAGTACTTC.

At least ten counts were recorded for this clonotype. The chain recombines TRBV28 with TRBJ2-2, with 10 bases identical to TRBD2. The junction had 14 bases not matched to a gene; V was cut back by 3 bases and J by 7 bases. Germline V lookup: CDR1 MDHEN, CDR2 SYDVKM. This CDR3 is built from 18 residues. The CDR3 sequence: CASSFAGRLAGAHGELFF. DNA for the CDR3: TGTGCCAGCAGTTTTGCAGGGAGGCTAGCGGGAGCCCACGGGGAGCTGTTTTTT.

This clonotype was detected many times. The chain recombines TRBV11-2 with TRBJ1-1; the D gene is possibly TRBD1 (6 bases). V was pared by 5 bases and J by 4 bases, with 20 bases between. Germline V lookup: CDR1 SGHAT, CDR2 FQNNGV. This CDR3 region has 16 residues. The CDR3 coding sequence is TGTGCCAGCAGCACCACAGGGAGGGTGGGGGTCACTGAAGCTTTCTTT. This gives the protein CASSTTGRVGVTEAFF.